Shown below are 7 T cell receptor beta chains from a single sample sequenced in a study of regulatory T cells in long-lasting Graves disease. Stated time point: newly diagnosed GD, antithyroid drugs for less than 3 months. RNA extracted from PBMCs served as the sequencing template. Combining iRepertoire HTBI primers with Arm-PCR of CDR3 regions, the authors built TCR beta libraries. A single record per CDR3 protein comes from TCRdb applying MiXCR to the multiplex PCR reads. The sample lists under 450,000 distinct CDR3 sequences; 10% to 15% were seen once. This same sample was also taken into another study, of T cells in Graves' hyperthyroidism and ophthalmopathy.

This specimen consisted of peripheral blood mononuclear cells (PBMCs), obtained at new diagnosis, from a patient treated with antithyroid drugs. Receptor source: a woman under 30 with Graves disease.

This clonotype has ten or more counts. The V gene is TRBV4-3, the J gene TRBJ2-7, with unresolved D. CDR3 length: 13 amino acids. CDR1 LGHNA and CDR2 YSLEER come from the germline V gene. The V end was cut by 0 bases, the J end by 4 bases, with 7 bases between. DNA for the CDR3: TGCGCCAGCAGCCAAGAAGGCCAATACGAGCAGTACTTC. Protein product: CASSQEGQYEQYF.

This clonotype showed up many times. The chain has TRBV24-1 and TRBJ2-1; D possibly uses TRBD1 or TRBD2 (6 bases each). CDR3 length equals 19 residues. The V gene lost 4 bases and the J gene lost 7 bases, with 28 bases spanning the gap. Germline-derived CDR1 and CDR2 are KGHDR and SFDVKD. DNA for the CDR3: TGTGCCACCAGTGACTTTGGGATGGGAGCGGGCAGGGGTCTTAATGAGCAGTTCTTC. This translates into CATSDFGMGAGRGLNEQFF.

This clonotype was found many times. J is TRBJ1-6 and V is TRBV15; maybe TRBD1 (5 bases). The germline V gene encodes CDR1 LNHNV and CDR2 YYDKDF (reference sequence). V lost 3 bases, J lost 0 bases, and 24 bases lay in between. The CDR3 covers 21 residues. CDR3 DNA sequence: TGTGCCACCAGCAGGCCTTCTTCGGGGCGGGGGACGAGCTCCTATAATTCACCCCTCCACTTT. Its translation: CATSRPSSGRGTSSYNSPLHF.

This chain uses TRBV29-1 with TRBJ2-1, with D perhaps TRBD2 (5 bases). The CDR3 has 12 residues. Germline V gene sequence: CDR1 SQVTM, CDR2 ANQGSEA. Trimming removed 7 bases at V and 6 bases at J, with 13 bases between. This CDR3 is CSAGLSGNEQFF. CDR3 DNA: TGCAGCGCTGGCTTGAGCGGCAATGAGCAGTTCTTC.

This clonotype was picked up many times. The chain is built from TRBV9 and TRBJ2-2; a weak D match, TRBD1 (7 bases). This CDR3 is built from 16 residues. The ends were cut back, 1 base at V and 4 bases at J, with 14 bases in the middle. In germline, CDR1 is SGDLS, CDR2 YYNGEE. The CDR3 DNA follows: TGTGCCAGCAGCGTATTACCAGGGGGAGGCACCGGGGAGCTGTTTTTT. This gives the protein CASSVLPGGGTGELFF.

Of note for this clonotype: A much larger clone differs from this one at a single base, so this may be a read error. J is TRBJ2-1 and V is TRBV20-1; a possible D gene is TRBD2 (5 bases). CDR3 length equals 14 residues. V dropped 2 bases and J dropped 4 bases, with 12 bases sitting between them. Germline CDR1 reads DFQATT; CDR2 reads SNEGSKA (reference sequence). The CDR3 sequence: CSARYKRRYNEQFF. CDR3 nucleotide sequence: TGCAGTGCTAGATATAAGCGGAGATACAATGAGCAGTTCTTC.

The rearrangement uses TRBV27 and TRBJ2-5; TRBD1 agrees at 8 bases. The CDR3 sequence is 16 residues long. V lost 3 bases, J lost 1 base, and 7 bases stayed unmatched. Per the germline V gene, CDR1 is MNHEY and CDR2 is SMNVEV (reference sequence). The CDR3 DNA is TGTGCCAGCAGTTTCTACAGGGGGGTTAGCCAAGAGACCCAGTACTTC. It encodes CASSFYRGVSQETQYF.